Each of the 22 T cell receptor beta chains below was sequenced from the same sample in a study of brain T cells in children with intractable seizures. The method was immunoSEQ multiplex PCR; TCRdb's version includes in-frame clones alone and lacks a portion of them. Among about 340,000 clones listed, 93% were seen once. The time point here: blood from clinic visit 5 months post-surgery; TSC patient then seizure free. The specimen was peripheral blood, collected less than 6 months after surgery. These receptors were taken from a boy under three years old with tuberous sclerosis and intractable seizures.

The DNA for the CDR3 is TGTGCCAGTACCATGGGAACAGGGGCTGTGAACACTGAAGCTTTCTTT. It yields the protein CASTMGTGAVNTEAFF. The chain combines TRBV19 with TRBJ1-1; 7 positions agree with TRBD1. V was pared by 7 bases and J by 0 bases, with 11 bases of the junction left unmatched. CDR1 and CDR2 (germline): LNHDA, SQIVND (reference sequence). The CDR3 is 16 residues long.

The chain links TRBV7-8 to TRBJ2-5; either TRBD1 or TRBD2 may fit D (5 bases each). Germline-derived CDR1 and CDR2 are SGHVS and FQNEAQ. V lost 5 bases, J lost 4 bases, and 11 bases lay in between. The CDR3 is made up of 13 amino acids. This CDR3 is CASSEGLRETQYF. The CDR3 region has the DNA TGTGCCAGCAGCGAGGGGTTGCGAGAGACCCAGTACTTC.

The rearrangement joins TRBV5-6 to TRBJ1-1, with unresolved D. Germline V lookup: CDR1 SGHDT, CDR2 YYEEEE. CDR3 length: 13 residues. V shed 4 bases and J shed 1 base, with 8 bases lying between them. DNA for the CDR3: TGTGCCAGCAGCCTGGGAAGGAACACTGAAGCTTTCTTT. This encodes CASSLGRNTEAFF.

This sequence joins TRBV29-1 and TRBJ1-2; the D is unclear. The CDR3 covers 13 residues. V was clipped by 7 bases and J by 3 bases, with 15 bases between them. Germline V lookup: CDR1 SQVTM, CDR2 ANQGSEA. This chain's CDR3 is CSALVFEDYGYTF. The CDR3 DNA follows: TGCAGCGCTCTAGTCTTCGAGGACTATGGCTACACCTTC.

This rearrangement joins TRBV4-2 to TRBJ2-1; weak D call: TRBD1 (6 bases). V was shortened by 0 bases and J by 2 bases, with 14 bases between the two germline ends. CDR1 is LGHNA, CDR2 YNFKEQ, per germline. The CDR3 is 17 amino acids. The CDR3 loop is CASSQDLEQGAYNEQFF. The CDR3 bases are TGTGCCAGCAGCCAAGATCTTGAACAGGGAGCCTACAATGAGCAGTTCTTC.

The chain has TRBV24-1 and TRBJ2-2, with D perhaps assigned TRBD1 or TRBD2 (6 bases each). V dropped 3 bases and J dropped 2 bases, with 12 bases sitting between them. This CDR3 has 16 residues. Germline lookup yields CDR1 KGHDR and CDR2 SFDVKD. CDR3 sequence (DNA): TGTGCCACCAGTGATAACGGGGGCGCAAACACCGGGGAGCTGTTTTTT. Translation gives CATSDNGGANTGELFF.

This chain connects TRBV9 to TRBJ2-1; TRBD2 matches 10 bases. V trimming: 6 bases; J trimming: 6 bases; junction bases outside the gene matches: 12. Germline V gene lookup returns CDR1 SGDLS and CDR2 YYNGEE. The length of the CDR3 is 16 residues. DNA for the CDR3: TGTGCCAGCACCGACCAAGACGCTAGCGGGGGCAATGAGCAGTTCTTC. Translated: CASTDQDASGGNEQFF. The variable domain in full, with the rest retrieved from reference TRBV9 and TRBJ2-1, is DSGVTQTPKHLITATGQRVTLRCSPRSGDLSVYWYQQSLDQGLQFLIQYYNGEERAKGNILERFSAQQFPDLHSELNLSSLELGDSALYFCASTDQDASGGNEQFFGPGTRLTVL.

V usage is TRBV29-1 and J usage is TRBJ2-1; D unresolved. Per germline, CDR1 SQVTM and CDR2 ANQGSEA. The V end was cut by 2 bases, the J end by 5 bases, with 10 bases between. The CDR3 totals 13 residues. DNA for the CDR3: TGCAGCGTTGAAAGGCGACGGAACAATGAGCAGTTCTTC. It specifies CSVERRRNNEQFF.

The V and J genes are TRBV9 and TRBJ2-3, with TRBD2 matching over 11 bases. After removal of 2 bases from V and 2 bases from J, the junction contained 4 bases not matched to a gene. Germline assignment: CDR1 SGDLS and CDR2 YYNGEE. The CDR3 contains 16 residues. CDR3 in DNA: TGTGCCAGCAGCGTCCTAGCGGGGGGCCTCACAGATACGCAGTATTTT. Amino acid sequence: CASSVLAGGLTDTQYF.

The chain joins TRBV7-9 to TRBJ1-2, with D unclear. The germline V gene encodes CDR1 SEHNR and CDR2 FQNEAQ (reference sequence). The CDR3 consists of 16 residues. V was pared by 3 bases and J by 8 bases, with 22 bases between. The CDR3 DNA sequence: TGTGCCAGCAGCTTCCCGGTGTTGGAATACGATTGCGGCTACACCTTC. Translation gives CASSFPVLEYDCGYTF.

CDR3 region: CATSAREGLNEQYF. In nucleotides, the CDR3 is TGTGCCACCAGTGCCCGGGAGGGCCTGAACGAGCAGTACTTC. The chain joins TRBV24-1 to TRBJ2-7; 8 bases fit TRBD2. Germline V CDR1 and CDR2: KGHDR, SFDVKD. The CDR3 is 14 residues long. J was trimmed by 5 bases and V by 5 bases; bases with no gene match: 7.

The V call is TRBV27, the J call TRBJ2-5, with no clear D. Trimming stripped 5 bases from V and 1 base from J, with 2 bases between. The CDR3 consists of 11 residues. Germline V CDR1 and CDR2: MNHEY, SMNVEV (reference sequence). The CDR3 coding sequence is TGTGCCAGCAGTCGCCAAGAGACCCAGTACTTC. This sequence encodes CASSRQETQYF.

This chain links TRBV28 with TRBJ1-2, with 11 bases identical to TRBD1. Germline assignment: CDR1 MDHEN and CDR2 SYDVKM. The CDR3 consists of 16 residues. Trimming removed 2 bases from V and 8 bases from J; junction bases left unmatched: 10. The CDR3 sequence is CASSLRTGGDKGGYTF. The CDR3 DNA sequence: TGTGCCAGCAGTTTACGGACAGGGGGCGACAAAGGCGGCTACACCTTC.

The V and J genes are TRBV11-3 and TRBJ2-1, with D perhaps matching TRBD2 (8 bases). The CDR3 totals 17 residues. Germline V lookup: CDR1 SGHNT, CDR2 YENEEA. Trimming pared 5 bases from V and 7 bases from J, leaving 24 bases between. The CDR3 DNA reads TGTGCCAGCAGCGGCAGGGGGTCTGGGGGACTAGTTAATGAGCAGTTCTTC. Amino acid sequence: CASSGRGSGGLVNEQFF.

J is TRBJ1-6 and V is TRBV24-1, with TRBD1 identical over 8 bases. Germline V gene data show CDR1 as KGHDR and CDR2 as SFDVKD. This CDR3 has 13 residues. The junction had 0 bases not matched to a gene; V was cut back by 7 bases and J by 5 bases. CDR3 bases: TGTGCCACCAGGGACAGGGATAATTCACCCCTCCACTTT. Translation gives CATRDRDNSPLHF.

V is TRBV30 and J is TRBJ1-4; tentative D call: TRBD1 (6 bases). This CDR3 is 14 amino acids long. Germline V gene data show CDR1 as GTSNPN and CDR2 as SVGIG (reference sequence). The V gene lost 4 bases and the J gene lost 3 bases, with 12 bases spanning the gap. The CDR3 region is CAWNPGHPNEKLFF. CDR3 nucleotide sequence: TGTGCCTGGAACCCGGGACACCCTAATGAAAAACTGTTTTTT.

The chain employs TRBV7-9 and TRBJ2-3, with 8 bases matching TRBD2. The V gene end was trimmed by 2 bases and the J gene end by 2 bases; junction bases not matched to a gene: 6. Germline lookup yields CDR1 SEHNR and CDR2 FQNEAQ (reference sequence). The CDR3 has 16 residues. CDR3 region: CASSLYGGEYTDTQYF. Written as DNA, the CDR3 is TGTGCCAGCAGCTTATACGGGGGGGAATACACAGATACGCAGTATTTT.

The chain joins TRBV4-1 to TRBJ2-7; D unclear. CDR1 MGHRA and CDR2 YSYEKL come from the germline V gene. The V and J ends lost 1 base and 3 bases respectively, with 13 bases between them. This CDR3 is built from 15 residues. The CDR3 DNA sequence: TGCGCCAGCAGCCAAGCGATGGGGATGGGCTACGAGCAGTACTTC. It translates to CASSQAMGMGYEQYF.

This rearrangement joins TRBV28 to TRBJ1-1; 9 bases are shared with TRBD1. The CDR3 runs to 17 residues. V shed 1 base, J shed 10 bases, and the junction held 16 bases outside the gene matches. Per germline, CDR1 MDHEN and CDR2 SYDVKM. The CDR3 region is CASSLFGTGSRGVGAFF. In nucleotides, the CDR3 is TGTGCCAGCAGTTTATTTGGGACAGGGTCCCGAGGGGTAGGAGCTTTCTTT.

This clone was detected only once. This chain connects TRBV18 to TRBJ2-7; no clear D. Trimming stripped 0 bases from V and 5 bases from J, with 8 bases between. The CDR3 is 13 amino acids. CDR1 is KGHSH, CDR2 LQKENI, per germline. CDR3 protein: CASSPPERHEQYF. The CDR3 DNA reads TGTGCCAGCTCACCACCGGAAAGGCACGAGCAGTACTTC.

This chain links TRBV5-4 with TRBJ2-3; D is possibly TRBD2 (7 bases). Germline CDR1 reads SGHNT; CDR2 reads YYREEE (reference sequence). The CDR3 loop spans 14 amino acids. The germline V and J ends were trimmed by 6 bases and 5 bases, with 16 bases remaining between them. CDR3 in DNA: TGTGCCAGCAATAATGAGGGGGGGGGAGATACGCAGTATTTT. Protein: CASNNEGGGDTQYF.

The CDR3 reads CASSETGGAGELFF. The CDR3 DNA reads as TGTGCCAGCAGTGAAACCGGGGGCGCCGGGGAGCTGTTTTTT. The V call is TRBV2, the J call TRBJ2-2; perhaps D is TRBD1 or TRBD2 (6 bases each). V shed 2 bases and J shed 6 bases, with 10 bases lying between them. The germline gives CDR1 SNHLY, CDR2 FYNNEI. The CDR3 spans 14 residues.